Following are 23 T cell receptor beta chains from one sample sequenced in a study of beta chain features in type 1 diabetes. Findings and limits, study-wide: Moderately but significantly shorter TCRB CDR3s were found in Type 1 diabetes patients in all four CD4+ subsets.

Expressed TCRB transcripts got sequenced, as all isolated RNA was reverse transcribed. The assay was immunoSEQ multiplex PCR, and TCRdb's table has in-frame clones only and misses some. Among a few hundred thousand clones listed, roughly 9.8% were seen once. Which antigens these TCRs recognize remains unknown. The sample was central memory CD4+ T cells from blood. The origin of the receptors is a man aged 30 to 45 with type 1 diabetes.

With regard to this clone: A single base separates this from a much larger clone, so it may be a read error. The chain couples TRBV11-2 to TRBJ2-1, with TRBD1 matching 8 bases. The CDR3 has 12 amino acids. J was trimmed by 7 bases and V by 5 bases; bases with no gene match: 1. The germline gives CDR1 SGHAT, CDR2 FQNNGV. The CDR3 DNA reads TGTGCCAGCAGCAGGACAGGGAATGAGCAGTTCTTC. This translates into CASSRTGNEQFF.

The rearrangement uses TRBV5-1 and TRBJ2-4, with D possibly matching TRBD1 (5 bases). The CDR3 covers 12 residues. Germline V CDR1 and CDR2: SGHRS, YFSETQ. V dropped 0 bases and J dropped 8 bases, with 6 bases sitting between them. This CDR3 is CASSLEQDIQYF. In nucleotides, the CDR3 is TGCGCCAGCAGCTTGGAACAGGACATTCAGTACTTC.

V gene TRBV19 combines with J gene TRBJ2-1; 7 bases are a match to TRBD1. The CDR3 is made up of 14 amino acids. V lost 6 bases and J lost 7; bases outside the gene matches: 9. Germline CDR1 reads LNHDA; CDR2 reads SQIVND (reference sequence). CDR3 sequence reads: CASRPGQYFNEQFF. For the CDR3, the DNA is TGTGCCAGTAGACCGGGACAGTATTTTAATGAGCAGTTCTTC.

This clone has a count of ten or more. The chain carries TRBV16 and TRBJ1-2, with D unresolved. CDR1 is KGHSY and CDR2 is FQNENV in the germline V gene. This CDR3 spans 15 amino acids. V lost 2 bases and J lost 1, with 11 bases in between. CDR3 amino acids: CASSQSWTSNYGYTF. CDR3 nucleotide sequence: TGTGCCAGCAGCCAAAGTTGGACCAGTAACTATGGCTACACCTTC.

This clone was seen more than once but under ten times. The chain joins TRBV7-2 to TRBJ2-7, with 8 bases aligning to TRBD2. V shed 5 bases, J shed 1 base, and the junction held 10 bases outside the gene matches. From germline, CDR1 is SGHTA and CDR2 FQGNSA. The CDR3 spans 16 residues. As DNA, the CDR3 is TGTGCCAGCAGCCGCTGGGGGAGCGGGAGTTCCTACGAGCAGTACTTC. Encoded protein: CASSRWGSGSSYEQYF.

This clone was counted a few times. The chain employs TRBV15 and TRBJ2-3, with D possibly called TRBD1 or TRBD2 (5 bases each). From germline, CDR1 is LNHNV and CDR2 YYDKDF (reference sequence). V shed 1 base and J shed 1 base, with 9 bases lying between them. CDR3 length: 15 residues. DNA of the CDR3: TGTGCCACCAGCAGAGTCCGGGACCGCACAGATACGCAGTATTTT. Protein sequence: CATSRVRDRTDTQYF.

This clone was observed a handful of times. The CDR3 DNA sequence: TGCGCCAGCAGCTTGGGACCCACAGGGGAGACCCAGTACTTC. Its protein product is CASSLGPTGETQYF. This sequence joins TRBV5-1 and TRBJ2-5; the D gene is possibly TRBD1 (6 bases). V was pared by 0 bases and J by 5 bases, with 11 bases between. This CDR3 has 14 residues. In germline, CDR1 is SGHRS, CDR2 YFSETQ.

This rearrangement joins TRBV14 to TRBJ1-4; 10 positions agree with TRBD1. The CDR3 runs to 15 residues. Per the germline V gene, CDR1 is SGHDN and CDR2 is FVKESK. Trimming at V came to 4 bases and at J to 7 bases, leaving 6 bases not matched to a gene. CDR3 loop: CASSPRTGGGEKLFF. CDR3 nucleotides: TGTGCCAGCAGCCCGAGGACAGGGGGAGGTGAAAAACTGTTTTTT.

There are a few counts of this clone. The chain combines TRBV4-1 with TRBJ1-5; 8 bases align to TRBD1. This CDR3 is 17 amino acids long. Trimming cost V 1 base and J 6 bases; bases outside gene matches: 11. Germline lookup yields CDR1 MGHRA and CDR2 YSYEKL. The DNA for the CDR3 is TGCGCCAGCAGCCAAGTCACCCCAGGGGGCAGGAGTCAGCCCCAGCATTTT. Translation gives CASSQVTPGGRSQPQHF.

This chain joins TRBV5-1 and TRBJ2-7; no firm D call. Germline V CDR1 and CDR2: SGHRS, YFSETQ. The V gene lost 0 bases and the J gene lost 0 bases, with 7 bases spanning the gap. This CDR3 is 14 amino acids long. CDR3 nucleotides: TGCGCCAGCAGCTTGGTGAGTGACTCCTACGAGCAGTACTTC. Its protein is CASSLVSDSYEQYF.

This clone was observed a handful of times. The V gene is TRBV5-4, the J gene TRBJ2-7, with 7 bases identical to TRBD2. V lost 1 base, J lost 2 bases, and 6 bases stayed unmatched. The CDR3 sequence is 15 residues long. Germline CDR1 reads SGHNT; CDR2 reads YYREEE (reference sequence). The CDR3 is CASSLSLADAYEQYF. In DNA, the CDR3 is TGTGCCAGCAGCTTGTCGCTAGCGGACGCCTACGAGCAGTACTTC.

On this clone: This specimen includes other DNA sequences encoding the same CDR3. The CDR3 reads CASTRSLNTGELFF. The CDR3 DNA sequence: TGTGCCAGCACGAGGAGTCTTAACACCGGGGAGCTGTTTTTT. This chain uses TRBV14 with TRBJ2-2; D is ambiguous. V was cut by 7 bases and J by 2 bases, with 11 bases left in between. The CDR3 is 14 residues long. Germline V gives CDR1 SGHDN, CDR2 FVKESK.

This sequence joins TRBV20-1 and TRBJ2-7, with D perhaps matching TRBD2 (6 bases). CDR3 length: 11 residues. With 6 bases removed from V and 1 base from J, the gap between germline ends came to 7 bases. Germline V CDR1 and CDR2: DFQATT, SNEGSKA (reference sequence). The CDR3 DNA reads as TGCAGTGCCGGGAGTTCCTACGAGCAGTACTTC. It encodes CSAGSSYEQYF.

The gene calls are TRBV7-2 and TRBJ1-2, with 9 bases aligning to TRBD1. Germline V gene sequence: CDR1 SGHTA, CDR2 FQGNSA. Unmatched junction bases numbered 4, after V lost 1 base and J lost 7 bases. This CDR3 comprises 14 residues. The CDR3 here is CASSLDRGHRGYTF. The CDR3 DNA sequence: TGTGCCAGCAGCTTAGACAGGGGGCATCGTGGCTACACCTTC.

This clone was detected a few times. This chain uses TRBV7-2 with TRBJ2-7; 8 bases map to TRBD2. CDR3 size: 14 residues. The J segment lost 9 bases and the V segment lost 1 base, leaving 8 bases of the junction unmatched. Germline CDR1 is SGHTA and CDR2 is FQGNSA. The CDR3: CASSLDISGKVQYF. In nucleotides, the CDR3 is TGTGCCAGCAGCTTAGATATTAGCGGGAAGGTGCAGTACTTC.

This clone came up a few times. The chain combines TRBV28 with TRBJ2-3; D remains unclear. Deletions cut 1 base from V and 2 bases from J, with 7 bases between. CDR3 size: 14 residues. Germline V gene data show CDR1 as MDHEN and CDR2 as SYDVKM. The CDR3 DNA follows: TGTGCCAGCAGTTTATCAAGGACCACAGATACGCAGTATTTT. As protein: CASSLSRTTDTQYF.

This sequence joins TRBV30 and TRBJ1-5; no reliable D call. The V and J ends lost 2 bases and 7 bases respectively, with 12 bases between them. Germline V lookup: CDR1 GTSNPN, CDR2 SVGIG (reference sequence). This CDR3 spans 13 amino acids. The CDR3 spells CAWSRSEAQPQHF. In nucleotides, the CDR3 is TGTGCCTGGAGTAGAAGTGAGGCCCAGCCCCAGCATTTT.

The rearrangement joins TRBV2 to TRBJ1-5; D call uncertain. V shed 4 bases and J shed 5 bases, with 9 bases lying between them. Per germline, CDR1 SNHLY and CDR2 FYNNEI. This CDR3 comprises 13 residues. DNA for the CDR3: TGTGCCAGCAGTGGGGTTCGGGATCAGCCCCAGCATTTT. Translated, it gives CASSGVRDQPQHF. Full variable domain (rest looked up from reference TRBV2 and TRBJ1-5): EPEVTQTPSHQVTQMGQEVILRCVPISNHLYFYWYRQILGQKVEFLVSFYNNEISEKSEIFDDQFSVERPDGSNFTLKIRSTKLEDSAMYFCASSGVRDQPQHFGDGTRLSIL.

This clone appeared a few times. The genes are TRBV19 and TRBJ1-2, with 10 nucleotides matching TRBD1. Germline V gene sequence: CDR1 LNHDA, CDR2 SQIVND (reference sequence). CDR3 length: 15 amino acids. The J segment lost 6 bases and the V segment lost 6 bases, leaving 10 bases of the junction unmatched. The CDR3 region is CASSIPTGGANGYTF. The CDR3 DNA reads as TGTGCCAGTAGCATCCCGACAGGGGGCGCGAATGGCTACACCTTC.

This clone has a handful of counts. The same CDR3 is also encoded by other DNA sequences in this sample. CDR3 protein: CAWMWILGTGGADGYTF. The CDR3 DNA sequence: TGTGCCTGGATGTGGATCTTGGGGACAGGGGGCGCGGATGGCTACACCTTC. This chain joins TRBV30 and TRBJ1-2; 12 bases line up with TRBD1. V lost 4 bases to trimming and J lost 6 bases; unmatched junction nucleotides: 15. The CDR3 runs to 17 residues. Germline values: CDR1 GTSNPN, CDR2 SVGIG (reference sequence).

This clone was counted between two and nine times. The V gene is TRBV19, the J gene TRBJ2-3; the D is unclear. Per the germline V gene, CDR1 is LNHDA and CDR2 is SQIVND (reference sequence). The CDR3 has 14 residues. Trimming took 6 bases from V and 2 from J, leaving 12 bases between them. CDR3: CASSTTVTTDTQYF. In DNA form, the CDR3 reads TGTGCCAGTAGCACAACAGTAACCACAGATACGCAGTATTTT.

In DNA, the CDR3 is TGCGCCAGCAGCTCCGGGACTAGCGTAAGCACAGATACGCAGTATTTT. Translation: CASSSGTSVSTDTQYF. The V gene is TRBV5-1, the J gene TRBJ2-3; 10 nucleotides agree with TRBD2. J gave up 0 bases and V 3 bases, and 4 bases lay outside the gene matches. Germline CDR1 reads SGHRS; CDR2 reads YFSETQ. The CDR3 has 16 amino acids.

Concerning this clone: Other DNA sequences in the sample encode the same CDR3. The chain joins TRBV27 to TRBJ2-1; no clear D. Trimming pared 6 bases from V and 3 bases from J, leaving 9 bases between. CDR3 length: 13 residues. Germline V gene lookup returns CDR1 MNHEY and CDR2 SMNVEV (reference sequence). The chain's CDR3 is CASRLDFYNEQFF. For the CDR3, the DNA is TGTGCCAGCAGGCTAGATTTCTACAATGAGCAGTTCTTC.